This entry features one TCR beta chain sequence. Libraries for TCRalpha and TCRbeta carried sample barcodes and unique molecular identifiers via 5'RACE. TCRdb ran MiXCR on the 5' RACE reads and lists one entry per CDR3 protein. The repertoire holds roughly 200,000 distinct CDR3 sequences, with 16% as singletons. This entry comes from a study of T-cell memory formation after mild COVID-19. Study details: For the most part, TCR clusters were specific to one donor.

Germline lookup yields CDR1 SEHNR and CDR2 FQNEAQ (reference sequence). V shed 4 bases, J shed 0 bases, and the junction held 8 bases outside the gene matches. This CDR3 region has 17 residues. The clonotype was recovered from an adult woman who had mild COVID-19 (a few samples of this study predate the infection). Cell type and time point are not known. The chain is built from TRBV7-9 and TRBJ2-3, with 9 bases aligning to TRBD1. Material: PBMCs or a T cell subset sorted from them (not recorded which). CDR3 DNA sequence: TGTGCCAGCAGCTCCGGCAAACAGGGGGCCAGCACAGATACGCAGTATTTT. This translates into CASSSGKQGASTDTQYF.